The next 5 T cell receptor beta chains were all read from a single sample in a study of blood T cell repertoires in COVID-19. Only in-frame clones appear in the TCRdb table, and some are missing; sequencing was by immunoSEQ multiplex PCR. The data contain 30,000 to 35,000 clones, less than 85% of them singletons. The sequenced sample consisted of peripheral blood. Receptors were obtained from a human donor with acute or convalescent COVID-19. The donor label of this sample is uncertain.

The gene calls are TRBV6-6 and TRBJ2-3, with TRBD2 matching 11 bases. The CDR3 consists of 13 residues. The germline V gene has CDR1 MNHNY and CDR2 SVGAGI (reference sequence). This CDR3 is CAGRSGGADTQYF. The CDR3 DNA sequence: TGTGCAGGGCGTAGCGGGGGGGCAGATACGCAGTATTTT.

V is TRBV3-1 (or the pseudogene TRBV3-2) and J is TRBJ1-2, with 7 bases aligning to TRBD1. The CDR3 loop spans 13 amino acids. The ends lost 1 base at V and 8 bases at J; junction bases unmatched: 4. Germline-derived CDR1 and CDR2 are LGHDT and YNNKEL (reference sequence). CDR3 loop: CASSQVGQAGYTF. The CDR3 region has the DNA TGTGCCAGCAGCCAAGTTGGACAGGCGGGCTACACCTTC.

The V call is TRBV5-1, the J call TRBJ2-5, with TRBD1 identical over 10 bases. V lost 4 bases and J lost 5; bases outside the gene matches: 5. In germline, CDR1 is SGHRS, CDR2 YFSETQ. CDR3 length: 14 residues. CDR3 region: CASSHGQGGETQYF. In DNA form, the CDR3 reads TGCGCCAGCAGCCATGGACAGGGGGGGGAGACCCAGTACTTC.

On this clone: One end of the junction is discordant with germline, which a read error may explain. CDR3 sequence reads: CASSSGTGGSYEQYF. The CDR3 DNA is TGTGCTAGCAGCTCCGGGACAGGAGGCTCCTACGAGCAGTACTTC. This sequence joins TRBV7-7 and TRBJ2-7; 8 nucleotides agree with TRBD1. CDR3 length: 15 residues. Per germline, CDR1 SSHAT and CDR2 FNYEAQ (reference sequence).

J is TRBJ1-4 and V is TRBV7-2; no clear D gene. Germline values: CDR1 SGHTA, CDR2 FQGNSA. The CDR3 totals 15 residues. The V end was cut by 3 bases, the J end by 0 bases, with 8 bases between. CDR3 bases: TGTGCCAGCAGCTTGCGGGGAGCAACTAATGAAAAACTGTTTTTT. It is translated as CASSLRGATNEKLFF. The entire variable domain, with the rest obtained from reference TRBV7-2 and TRBJ1-4, is as follows: GAGVSQSPSNKVTEKGKDVELRCDPISGHTALYWYRQSLGQGLEFLIYFQGNSAPDKSGLPSDRFSAERTGGSVSTLTIQRTQQEDSAVYLCASSLRGATNEKLFFGSGTQLSVL.